These 18 T cell receptor beta chains share one sample of origin, sequenced in a study of blood T cells in healthy people across ages. Next came a second PCR, run for about 7 to 12 cycles, which used a sample-barcoded 5' primer along with a J-beta primer mix. TCRdb independently ran MiXCR on the 5' RACE reads; one entry per CDR3 protein. This table holds about 1,000,000 distinct CDR3 sequences, more than 35% found once. The specimen was blood. The receptors stem from a woman in her fifties or sixties in good health.

This rearrangement joins TRBV28 to TRBJ1-6; the D gene is possibly TRBD1 (5 bases). The CDR3 spans 17 residues. From germline, CDR1 is MDHEN and CDR2 SYDVKM. Trimming removed 4 bases from V and 4 bases from J, with 17 bases in between. As DNA, the CDR3 is TGTGCCAGCAGTTCCCCCCGGGACCGAGAATATAATTCACCCCTCCACTTT. Its protein product is CASSSPRDREYNSPLHF.

This clonotype occurred a few times. V and J are TRBV20-1 and TRBJ2-3; TRBD2 matches at 7 bases. This CDR3 region has 15 residues. The ends lost 3 bases at V and 4 bases at J; junction bases unmatched: 10. Per the germline V gene, CDR1 is DFQATT and CDR2 is SNEGSKA (reference sequence). This CDR3 is CSARVGEGMADTQYF. As DNA, the CDR3 is TGCAGTGCTAGGGTGGGGGAGGGAATGGCAGATACGCAGTATTTT.

This chain links TRBV7-9 with TRBJ1-2; D is perhaps TRBD1 (6 bases). Germline CDR1 reads SEHNR; CDR2 reads FQNEAQ (reference sequence). Deletions cut 5 bases from V and 3 bases from J, with 10 bases between. CDR3 size: 13 residues. The CDR3 here is CASSTPGDYGYTF. The CDR3 bases are TGTGCCAGCAGCACCCCAGGGGACTATGGCTACACCTTC.

V gene TRBV5-1 combines with J gene TRBJ2-1, with no clear D. In germline, CDR1 is SGHRS, CDR2 YFSETQ. This CDR3 is 14 amino acids long. V was pared by 3 bases and J by 5 bases, with 12 bases between. CDR3 nucleotides: TGCGCCAGCAGCTCCGCCGGCAACCACAATGAGCAGTTCTTC. Its translation: CASSSAGNHNEQFF.

The V call is TRBV11-2, the J call TRBJ2-5; D ambiguous. V was cut by 7 bases and J by 5 bases, with 20 bases left in between. Per germline, CDR1 SGHAT and CDR2 FQNNGV. This CDR3 has 15 residues. DNA of the CDR3: TGTGCCAGCACCCTTAGTGCGCCTTTCGGGGAGACCCAGTACTTC. It yields the protein CASTLSAPFGETQYF. The full variable domain, in which reference TRBV11-2 and TRBJ2-5 provide the parts outside the CDR3, is EAGVAQSPRYKIIEKRQSVAFWCNPISGHATLYWYQQILGQGPKLLIQFQNNGVVDDSQLPKDRFSAERLKGVDSTLKIQPAKLEDSAVYLCASTLSAPFGETQYFGPGTRLLVL.

The chain recombines TRBV7-6 with TRBJ2-1; D possibly uses TRBD1 or TRBD2 (5 bases each). V lost 3 bases and J lost 1, with 13 bases in between. CDR1 is SGHVS and CDR2 is FNYEAQ in the germline V gene. CDR3 size: 16 residues. CDR3 nucleotide sequence: TGTGCCAGCAGCTTTGGGGCCGGGGTGTCCTACAATGAGCAGTTCTTC. As protein: CASSFGAGVSYNEQFF.

This clonotype was seen only a few times. The chain links TRBV10-3 to TRBJ2-3, with D hard to call. Germline loops: CDR1 ENHRY, CDR2 SYGVKD. The CDR3 contains 15 residues. Trimming left V 0 bases short and J 4 bases short, with 11 bases between. The CDR3 spells CAISESNSAPDTQYF. CDR3 coding DNA: TGTGCCATCAGTGAGTCAAACTCCGCCCCAGATACGCAGTATTTT.

Only a few counts were recorded for this clonotype. This chain uses TRBV9 with TRBJ2-5; TRBD2 is a possible D gene (5 bases). V lost 0 bases and J lost 2, with 14 bases in between. Germline CDR1 SGDLS, CDR2 YYNGEE. The CDR3 length is 16 residues. CDR3 nucleotide sequence: TGTGCCAGCAGCGTAGGACGAGGGTATGGGCAAGAGACCCAGTACTTC. Its translation is CASSVGRGYGQETQYF. The full variable domain, completed using reference TRBV9 and TRBJ2-5, is DSGVTQTPKHLITATGQRVTLRCSPRSGDLSVYWYQQSLDQGLQFLIQYYNGEERAKGNILERFSAQQFPDLHSELNLSSLELGDSALYFCASSVGRGYGQETQYFGPGTRLLVL.

To note about this clonotype: This CDR3 is missing its conserved last phenylalanine or tryptophan, likely due to a read error. V and J are TRBV2 and TRBJ2-7; unclear D gene. The CDR3 loop spans 12 amino acids. Germline V gives CDR1 SNHLY, CDR2 FYNNEI. CDR3 sequence: CASREAPREQYI. DNA of the CDR3: TGTGCCAGCAGGGAAGCACCGCGGGAGCAGTACATC.

This chain links TRBV12-3 or TRBV12-4 with TRBJ2-7; 8 positions agree with TRBD1. Losses at the gene ends were 6 bases for V and 3 bases for J; bases not matched to a gene: 10. The CDR3 contains 15 residues. The CDR3, as DNA: TGTGCCAGCAGGTCCCACCGGGACAGGAACTACGAGCAGTACTTC. Translating it yields CASRSHRDRNYEQYF.

This clonotype was observed at least ten times. This CDR3 reads CASSQGTSGRTYEQYF. DNA for the CDR3: TGCGCCAGCAGCCAGGGGACTAGCGGGAGAACCTACGAGCAGTACTTC. V and J are TRBV4-1 and TRBJ2-7; 14 positions match TRBD2. The germline V gene has CDR1 MGHRA and CDR2 YSYEKL. The J segment lost 2 bases and the V segment lost 3 bases, leaving 3 bases of the junction unmatched. The CDR3 runs to 16 residues.

The V gene is TRBV2, the J gene TRBJ2-5; D possibly corresponds to TRBD1 (6 bases). Trimming pared 5 bases from V and 4 bases from J, leaving 17 bases between. The CDR3 contains 15 residues. Germline V lookup: CDR1 SNHLY, CDR2 FYNNEI. In nucleotides, the CDR3 is TGTGCCAGCAGTCCACAGGGAATCGGCGCAGAGACCCAGTACTTC. The encoded protein is CASSPQGIGAETQYF.

The J gene is TRBJ1-4, the V gene TRBV3-1, with a weak D call TRBD1 (6 bases). Germline V gives CDR1 LGHDT, CDR2 YNNKEL (reference sequence). The CDR3 covers 16 residues. V dropped 7 bases and J dropped 8 bases, with 23 bases sitting between them. The CDR3, as DNA: TGTGCCAGCACCCATTCTCCCGACAGGCGGGCCGAAAAACTGTTTTTT. It specifies CASTHSPDRRAEKLFF.

V is TRBV3-1 and J is TRBJ2-7; D unresolved. Trimming stripped 5 bases from V and 2 bases from J, with 13 bases between. Germline values: CDR1 LGHDT, CDR2 YNNKEL (reference sequence). The CDR3 extends over 14 amino acids. The DNA of the CDR3 is TGTGCCAGCAGCACAAGACTTCCACCCTACGAGCAGTACTTC. Translated: CASSTRLPPYEQYF.

This sequence joins TRBV15 and TRBJ2-1; a weak D match, TRBD1 (6 bases). Germline CDR1 and CDR2: LNHNV and YYDKDF (reference sequence). The CDR3 covers 14 residues. The V gene lost 0 bases and the J gene lost 8 bases, with 11 bases spanning the gap. The CDR3 DNA is TGTGCCACCAGCAGAGATTTCAGGGGCCATGAGCAGTTCTTC. Protein: CATSRDFRGHEQFF.

The chain couples TRBV7-9 to TRBJ1-2; 7 nucleotides agree with TRBD1. V dropped 2 bases and J dropped 8; count of bases not matched to a gene: 8. The CDR3 loop spans 14 amino acids. The germline V gene encodes CDR1 SEHNR and CDR2 FQNEAQ (reference sequence). The CDR3: CASSLTAGTEGYTF. In DNA form, the CDR3 reads TGTGCCAGCAGCTTAACCGCCGGGACAGAGGGCTACACCTTC.

CDR3 sequence (DNA): TGCAGCGTTGAAGATGTCCCAGGGAGCTATGGCTACACCTTC. As protein: CSVEDVPGSYGYTF. V is TRBV29-1 and J is TRBJ1-2; D is possibly TRBD1 (5 bases). CDR1 is SQVTM, CDR2 ANQGSEA, per germline. The CDR3 loop spans 14 amino acids. V lost 0 bases to trimming and J lost 4 bases, with 12 bases between them. Looking up the rest from reference TRBV29-1 and TRBJ1-2 gives the full variable domain: SAVISQKPSRDICQRGTSLTIQCQVDSQVTMMFWYRQQPGQSLTLIATANQGSEATYESGFVIDKFPISRPNLTFSTLTVSNMSPEDSSIYLCSVEDVPGSYGYTFGSGTRLTVV.

This clonotype was seen a handful of times. The chain joins TRBV12-3 or TRBV12-4 to TRBJ2-3; D ambiguous. V gave up 0 bases and J gave up 9 bases, with 16 bases separating them. The CDR3 covers 15 residues. The DNA of the CDR3 is TGTGCCAGCAGTTTAGCTAGTCTGGATGTTGTAACGCAGTATTTT. Amino acids: CASSLASLDVVTQYF.